The TCR beta chain under discussion was sequenced for a study of neoadjuvant anti-PD-1 for oral cavity cancer. Study-level results: After neoadjuvant nivolumab, PBMC T cell clonality was significantly higher in non-responders than responders. Pretreatment Treg/Th17 ratio correlated inversely with post-treatment tumor clonality.

Patients had newly diagnosed, untreated stage II-IVA oral cavity squamous cell carcinoma. Patients had HPV-negative, locally advanced oral cavity squamous cell carcinoma. A remark on this clone: The antigen remains unidentified.

The CDR3 runs 15 residues. Germline V gives CDR1 SGDLS, CDR2 YYNGEE. V lost 4 bases to trimming and J lost 0 bases, with 12 bases between them. Sequencing was performed with immunoSEQ multiplex PCR; in TCRdb, only in-frame clones are kept and a portion is missing. This sample yields fewer than 35,000 clones, of which 85% to 90% are seen a single time; 3.5% belongs to the top ten. The chain joins TRBV9 to TRBJ2-3; tentatively, D is TRBD1 (5 bases). The clonotype was recovered from a person aged 40 to 85 with oral cavity squamous cell carcinoma. Sequencing used PBMCs, obtained before nivolumab (anti-PD-1) treatment. In DNA, the CDR3 is TGTGCCAGCAGCCCAATGCAGGGTAGCACAGATACGCAGTATTTT. The encoded protein is CASSPMQGSTDTQYF.